The clone carrying this TCR beta chain showed up just a few times. This specimen belongs to a study of human T cells and chemical hapten exposure. The time point denotes: patch test 3, about 24 weeks after DPC sensitization. Treatment here: therapeutic diphenylcyclopropenone sensitization with weekly scalp DPC. Via MiXCR, TCRdb re-called the RACE reads, giving one row per CDR3 protein. Of about 160,000 distinct CDR3 sequences listed, approximately 30% are singletons. Germline loops: CDR1 SGDLS, CDR2 YYNGEE. V was cut by 2 bases and J by 0 bases, with 12 bases left in between. This CDR3 has 15 amino acids.

The sequence was collected from a woman aged 18-29 years with alopecia areata. Some clones in this sample may be carry-over from other donors' samples. The chain combines TRBV9 with TRBJ2-7; perhaps TRBD2 as D (6 bases). This specimen was whole blood, taken in connection with sensitization to the hapten diphenylcyclopropenone (DPC). CDR3: CASSVRSEGSYEQYF. DNA of the CDR3: TGTGCCAGCAGCGTCCGGTCGGAGGGCTCCTACGAGCAGTACTTC.